Sequencing of this TCR beta chain was carried out in a study of memory CD8 T cells in hepatitis C reinfection. Deletions cut 4 bases from V and 4 bases from J, with 13 bases between. Germline V gene sequence: CDR1 LNHDA, CDR2 SQIVND (reference sequence). The CDR3 has 14 residues. Time point of the sample: late/post reinfection, 12 to 24 weeks after detection. Sorted cells were sequenced directly ex vivo without any in vitro expansion. Only in-frame clones appear in the TCRdb table, and some are missing; sequencing was by immunoSEQ multiplex PCR. The sample consists of 46,000 or so clones, roughly 87% of them appearing once.

The sample comprised naive CD8+ T cells sorted from blood. This chain joins TRBV19 and TRBJ1-1; the D is unclear. This receptor was obtained from a man younger than 35 with hepatitis C virus infection. CDR3 coding DNA: TGTGCCAGTAGTAGCAACCCCACGGTCACTGAAGCTTTCTTT. It specifies CASSSNPTVTEAFF.